The TCR beta chain described here comes from a study of molecular identifiers for immune sequencing clone quantification. Libraries of naive CD8 cells were prepared from about 20,000 to 1,000,000 sorted cells using 10%, 30% or 50% RNA. This clonotype was seen a handful of times. Its antigen is unknown. General study findings and limits: The study found clones above 20 RNA copies held over 97% of effector molecules and under 1% in naive cells.

Looked up from germline, CDR1 is DFQATT and CDR2 is SNEGSKA (reference sequence). The CDR3 loop spans 14 amino acids. Via MiXCR, TCRdb re-called the PCR reads, giving one row per CDR3 protein. The table lists 300,000 to 350,000 distinct CDR3 sequences, about 21% of them singletons. The rearrangement links TRBV20-1 to TRBJ2-7, with 10 bases identical to TRBD2. With the DNA end fitting TRBJ2-1 better, the J assignment may be wrong. The receptor's source is a human donor in good health. Some libraries in this study had Jurkat cell RNA spiked in. The sequenced sample was naive CD8+ T cells from blood, with Jurkat cell RNA spiked in. Subset: FACS-sorted CD8+CD4-CCR7+CD45RA+ naive T cells. The CDR3 sequence: CSAAGLAGVGEQFF. DNA for the CDR3: TGCAGTGCCGCAGGGCTAGCGGGAGTGGGTGAGCAGTTCTTC.